One and the same sample provided the 17 T cell receptor beta chains below, sequenced in a study of CD8+CD57+ T cells in acquired aplastic anemia (dated by TCRdb to 2017 to 2018). Flow cytometry had shown CD8+CD57+ cell expansion in the patients selected for sequencing. The sequencer listed for this sample is Illumina HiSeq 2000. Genomic DNA was used as template for profiling of TCR beta VDJ combinations and CDR3 sequences. TCRdb passed the public sequencing reads through fastp at Q25 and MiXCR, retaining productive beta sequences. Rows with one shared CDR3 protein collapse into an entry with the most common genes and DNA. The sample table shows under 350,000 distinct CDR3 sequences, and 56% are seen once. The ten top clones hold around 1.3% of the sample. The specimen was sorted CD4+, CD8+, or CD8+CD57+ T cells (not recorded which) from PBMCs. Receptors originate from a human donor with aplastic anemia.

The CDR3 protein is CASRGGSGDQETQYF. Here the CDR3 DNA reads TGTGCCAGCAGGGGGGGTAGCGGGGACCAAGAGACCCAGTACTTC. The chain employs TRBV7-9 and TRBJ2-5, with TRBD2 matching over 8 bases. Germline assignment: CDR1 SEHNR and CDR2 FQNEAQ (reference sequence). The CDR3 is 15 amino acids. V trimming: 6 bases; J trimming: 0 bases; junction bases outside the gene matches: 6.

The J gene is TRBJ2-5, the V gene TRBV7-9; possible D gene TRBD1, 5 bases. Germline V lookup: CDR1 SEHNR, CDR2 FQNEAQ (reference sequence). Trimming left V 1 base short and J 9 bases short, with 12 bases between. CDR3 size: 13 residues. CDR3 DNA: TGTGCCAGCAGCTTAGATGGCCAAGGGGCCCAGTACTTC. Its protein product is CASSLDGQGAQYF.

This chain uses TRBV20-1 with TRBJ1-1, with TRBD1 matching 8 bases. Losses at the gene ends were 6 bases for V and 1 base for J; bases not matched to a gene: 10. The CDR3 is made up of 15 amino acids. Germline loops: CDR1 DFQATT, CDR2 SNEGSKA (reference sequence). The CDR3 DNA reads as TGCAGTGCCAGCGACTGGACAGGGAGGAACACTGAAGCTTTCTTT. Its translation is CSASDWTGRNTEAFF.

The rearrangement links TRBV7-6 to TRBJ2-7; 14 positions agree with TRBD2. Germline CDR1 reads SGHVS; CDR2 reads FNYEAQ. The CDR3 contains 17 residues. V was pared by 5 bases and J by 4 bases, with 10 bases of the junction left unmatched. As DNA, the CDR3 is TGTGCCAGCAGCCCCGGGACTAGCGGGAGTCTATTGTACGAGCAGTACTTC. Protein: CASSPGTSGSLLYEQYF.

This clonotype was seen once. V gene TRBV6-4 combines with J gene TRBJ2-3; possible D gene TRBD1, 5 bases. Germline CDR1 reads MRHNA; CDR2 reads SNTAGT. V was pared by 2 bases and J by 9 bases, with 12 bases between. The CDR3 spans 13 residues. DNA for the CDR3: TGTGCCAGCAGTGACGGGGCTAGTATAACGCAGTATTTT. It yields the protein CASSDGASITQYF.

This clonotype appeared a single time. The V gene is TRBV12-3 or TRBV12-4, the J gene TRBJ1-1; D is possibly TRBD1 (5 bases). The CDR3 runs to 14 residues. Trimming stripped 3 bases from V and 2 bases from J, with 10 bases between. The CDR3 coding sequence is TGTGCCAGCAGTTTTACAGGAGCCAACACTGAAGCTTTCTTT. Protein: CASSFTGANTEAFF.

In its sample, this clonotype was seen many times. The CDR3 region is CASSILGAEPDTQYF. Here the CDR3 DNA reads TGTGCCAGTAGTATCCTCGGGGCCGAACCAGATACGCAGTATTTT. This chain links TRBV19 with TRBJ2-3; TRBD1 or TRBD2 may be the D gene (5 bases each). Germline CDR1 is LNHDA and CDR2 is SQIVND (reference sequence). The V gene lost 3 bases and the J gene lost 4 bases, with 14 bases spanning the gap. The CDR3 is 15 residues long. Full variable domain (rest looked up from reference TRBV19 and TRBJ2-3): DGGITQSPKYLFRKEGQNVTLSCEQNLNHDAMYWYRQDPGQGLRLIYYSQIVNDFQKGDIAEGYSVSREKKESFPLTVTSAQKNPTAFYLCASSILGAEPDTQYFGPGTRLTVL.

This clonotype was counted a few times. The chain carries TRBV5-4 and TRBJ2-1; D is uncertain. Trimming took off 4 bases at V and 0 bases at J, with 5 bases between the two ends. CDR3 size: 13 residues. Germline assignment: CDR1 SGHNT and CDR2 YYREEE (reference sequence). As DNA, the CDR3 is TGTGCCAGCAGCCTTTTCTCCTACAATGAGCAGTTCTTC. The encoded protein is CASSLFSYNEQFF.

This clonotype was found many times. The chain couples TRBV25-1 to TRBJ2-5; D gene uncertain. In germline, CDR1 is MGHDK, CDR2 SYGVNS. V was pared by 3 bases and J by 3 bases, with 11 bases between. This CDR3 has 14 residues. CDR3 nucleotides: TGTGCCAGCAGTGATATCCGCCCCGAAGAGACCCAGTACTTC. Encoded protein: CASSDIRPEETQYF.

This clonotype has a handful of counts. The chain couples TRBV9 to TRBJ1-5; 10 bases map to TRBD1. The CDR3 spans 14 residues. Trimming took 3 bases from V and 6 from J; bases not matched to a gene: 3. Germline CDR1 is SGDLS and CDR2 is YYNGEE. For the CDR3, the DNA is TGTGCCAGCAGCGAGACAGGGGGCGGTCAGCCCCAGCATTTT. Translation gives CASSETGGGQPQHF.

On this clonotype itself: A much larger clone is a single base away; this may be a read error. As DNA, the CDR3 is TGCGCCAGCAGCCCTCGGGGTAGCGGGAGGGTGCCCTCAGACAATGAGCAGTTCTTC. It is translated as CASSPRGSGRVPSDNEQFF. The chain is built from TRBV5-1 and TRBJ2-1, with 11 bases fitting TRBD2. CDR3 size: 19 residues. V shed 4 bases and J 5 bases; nucleotides not matched to a gene: 17. Germline loops: CDR1 SGHRS, CDR2 YFSETQ.

Remarks on this clonotype: This clone may be a read error of a much larger clone one base away. The chain uses TRBV14 and TRBJ2-2, with a possible D match to TRBD2 (5 bases). The CDR3 has 13 amino acids. CDR1 and CDR2 from the germline V gene are SGHDN and FVKESK. The CDR3 loop reads CASSQARAGEPFF. The CDR3 DNA reads as TGTGCCAGCAGCCAAGCGAGGGCCGGGGAGCCGTTTTTT.

This chain connects TRBV2 to TRBJ1-5, with D perhaps TRBD1 (6 bases). The CDR3 is made up of 15 amino acids. The germline V gene has CDR1 SNHLY and CDR2 FYNNEI. With 6 bases removed from V and 4 bases from J, the gap between germline ends came to 16 bases. The CDR3 DNA reads TGTGCCAGCAGAGAGAATACAGGGAAAAATCAGCCCCAGCATTTT. This encodes CASRENTGKNQPQHF.

The rearrangement joins TRBV7-8 to TRBJ1-2, with D tentatively TRBD1 (5 bases). V lost 0 bases and J 4 bases, leaving 12 bases between the germline ends. CDR3 size: 15 residues. Per germline, CDR1 SGHVS and CDR2 FQNEAQ. DNA of the CDR3: TGTGCCAGCAGCTTAGCTGCGCAGGGTGCCTATGGCTACACCTTC. It translates to CASSLAAQGAYGYTF.

The sample holds many counts of this clonotype. This rearrangement joins TRBV20-1 to TRBJ2-7; TRBD2 agrees at 12 bases. The CDR3 has 15 amino acids. Germline-derived CDR1 and CDR2 are DFQATT and SNEGSKA (reference sequence). The V and J ends lost 4 bases and 4 bases, in that order; junction bases with no gene match: 8. CDR3 in DNA: TGCAGTGCTACCCGGGGGACTAGCGGGCCTTACGAGCAGTACTTC. Protein sequence: CSATRGTSGPYEQYF.

The chain links TRBV7-8 to TRBJ2-7; D is possibly TRBD1 or TRBD2 (7 bases each). V lost 5 bases to trimming and J lost 0 bases, with 11 bases between them. This CDR3 has 14 amino acids. Germline assignment: CDR1 SGHVS and CDR2 FQNEAQ. CDR3 nucleotides: TGTGCCAGCAGCGCGGGGGACAGCTCCTACGAGCAGTACTTC. This translates into CASSAGDSSYEQYF. The full variable domain, its missing parts supplied by reference TRBV7-8 and TRBJ2-7, is GAGVSQSPRYKVAKRGQDVALRCDPISGHVSLFWYQQALGQGPEFLTYFQNEAQLDKSGLPSDRFFAERPEGSVSTLKIQRTQQEDSAVYLCASSAGDSSYEQYFGPGTRLTVT.

This clonotype was recorded only once. This rearrangement joins TRBV20-1 to TRBJ1-1; D gene ambiguous. Trimming stripped 0 bases from V and 9 bases from J, with 11 bases between. The CDR3 is 12 amino acids. The germline V gene has CDR1 DFQATT and CDR2 SNEGSKA (reference sequence). DNA for the CDR3: TGCAGTGCTAGAGATCGAACAGATCAAGCTTTCTTT. It translates to CSARDRTDQAFF.